This TCR beta chain was identified during a study of blood T cell repertoires in COVID-19. Study-wide background: T cells, B-cell-depleted T cells, or PBMCs supplied cDNA or gDNA.

As originally analysed: For nucleated cells, counts were estimated from reference gene primer amplification. Method: immunoSEQ multiplex PCR; TCRdb's copy keeps in-frame clones and lacks some. V, J and clone size are those of that table, while D and trimming were read from the DNA. The table includes about 260,000 clones, around 93% detected once. Germline-derived CDR1 and CDR2 are MNHEY and SMNVEV (reference sequence). Losses at the gene ends were 8 bases for V and 6 bases for J; bases not matched to a gene: 11. The CDR3 extends over 15 amino acids. The V and J genes are TRBV27 and TRBJ2-1, with 9 bases identical to TRBD2. This receptor was identified in a man in his forties who had been exposed to COVID-19. The sequenced sample consisted of PBMCs or T cells enriched from blood (not recorded which). The CDR3 DNA follows: TGTGCCAGCCGAGTAACAGCGGGAGGCGGCAATGAGCAGTTCTTC. Translation: CASRVTAGGGNEQFF.